The clone carrying this T cell receptor beta chain was picked up a small number of times. No antigen is known for it. Sequencing was performed with immunoSEQ multiplex PCR; in TCRdb, only in-frame clones are kept and a portion is missing. Here the sample spans roughly 42,000 clones, more than 75% being singletons. In chemo-refractory metastatic non-small-cell lung cancer, patients got ipilimumab CTLA-4 blockade together with focal radiation. This record comes from a study of radiotherapy plus CTLA-4 blockade in lung cancer. Study results and caveats: Tumor-derived TCR clones expanded in blood after radiotherapy plus ipilimumab.

The CDR3 extends over 14 amino acids. Germline assignment: CDR1 SNHLY and CDR2 FYNNEI. J lost 6 bases, V lost 8 bases, and 6 bases had no gene match. The input for sequencing was peripheral blood, taken from a patient treated with radiotherapy plus ipilimumab. This sequence was found in a human donor with non-small cell lung cancer that progressed on radiotherapy plus ipilimumab. The V and J genes are TRBV2 and TRBJ2-2; 10 bases align to TRBD2. The CDR3 sequence: CASGTSGAAGELFF. The DNA of the CDR3 is TGTGCCAGCGGTACTAGCGGGGCGGCCGGGGAGCTGTTTTTT.